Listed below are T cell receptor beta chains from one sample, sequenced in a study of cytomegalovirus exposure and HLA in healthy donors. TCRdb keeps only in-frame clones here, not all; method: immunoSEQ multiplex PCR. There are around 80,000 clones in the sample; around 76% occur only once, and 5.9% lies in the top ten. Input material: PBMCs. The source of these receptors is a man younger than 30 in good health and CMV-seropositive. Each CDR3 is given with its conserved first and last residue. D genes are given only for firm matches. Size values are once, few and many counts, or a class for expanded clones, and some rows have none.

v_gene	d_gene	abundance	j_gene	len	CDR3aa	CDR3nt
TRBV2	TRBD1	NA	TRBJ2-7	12	CASRGTGKEQYF	TGTGCCAGCAGGGGGACAGGGAAGGAGCAGTACTTC
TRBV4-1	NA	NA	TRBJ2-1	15	CASSQVWLVADEQFF	TGCGCCAGCAGCCAAGTATGGTTGGTGGCCGATGAGCAGTTCTTC
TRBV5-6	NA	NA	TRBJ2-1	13	CASSLGDTNEQFF	TGTGCCAGCAGCTTGGGGGACACTAATGAGCAGTTCTTC
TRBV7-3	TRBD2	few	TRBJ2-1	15	CASSLAGGRHNEQFF	TGTGCCAGCAGCTTAGCGGGAGGACGACACAATGAGCAGTTCTTC
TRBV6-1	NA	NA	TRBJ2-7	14	CASSEFVDNYEQYF	TGTGCCAGCAGTGAATTTGTGGACAACTACGAGCAGTACTTC
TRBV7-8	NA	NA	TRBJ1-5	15	CASSLVGGGNQPQHF	TGTGCCAGCAGCTTAGTTGGGGGCGGGAATCAGCCCCAGCATTTT
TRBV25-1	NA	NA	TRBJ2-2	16	CASSGARQTNTGELFF	TGTGCCAGCAGTGGAGCTCGACAGACGAACACCGGGGAGCTGTTTTTT
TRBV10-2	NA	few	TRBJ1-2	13	CASTEGGNYGYTF	TGCGCCAGCACTGAGGGGGGGAACTATGGCTACACCTTC
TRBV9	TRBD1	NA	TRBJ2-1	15	CASSVGTGAYNEQFF	TGTGCCAGCAGCGTAGGGACAGGGGCCTACAATGAGCAGTTCTTC
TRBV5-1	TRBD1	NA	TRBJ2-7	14	CASAGTGGSYEQYF	TGCGCCAGCGCCGGGACAGGGGGCTCGTACGAGCAGTACTTC
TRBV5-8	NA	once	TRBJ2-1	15	CASRAGGPGYNEQFF	TGTGCCAGCAGGGCCGGGGGGCCGGGTTACAATGAGCAGTTCTTC
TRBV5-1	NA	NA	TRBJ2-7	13	CASSRTVTYEQYF	TGCGCCAGCAGTAGGACAGTCACCTACGAGCAGTACTTC
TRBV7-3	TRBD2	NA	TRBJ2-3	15	CASSSRGGSTDTQYF	TGTGCCAGCAGCTCACGCGGGGGGAGCACAGATACGCAGTATTTT
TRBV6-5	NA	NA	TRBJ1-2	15	CASSLNRATNYGYTF	TGTGCCAGCAGCCTCAACAGGGCGACTAACTATGGCTACACCTTC
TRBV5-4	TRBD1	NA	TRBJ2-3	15	CASSSKTGETDTQYF	TGTGCCAGCAGCTCTAAGACAGGGGAGACAGATACGCAGTATTTT
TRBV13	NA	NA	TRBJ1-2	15	CASSSFRDTVYGYTF	TGTGCCAGCAGCTCTTTCCGGGACACGGTCTATGGCTACACCTTC
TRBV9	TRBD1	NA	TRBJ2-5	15	CASSVEGQGQETQYF	TGTGCCAGCAGCGTAGAGGGACAGGGGCAAGAGACCCAGTACTTC
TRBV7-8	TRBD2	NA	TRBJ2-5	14	CASTRRGLIETQYF	TGTGCCAGCACCCGGCGGGGGTTGATCGAGACCCAGTACTTC
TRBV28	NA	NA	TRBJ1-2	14	CASSASRGLYGYTF	TGTGCCAGCAGCGCCAGCCGCGGGCTCTATGGCTACACCTTC